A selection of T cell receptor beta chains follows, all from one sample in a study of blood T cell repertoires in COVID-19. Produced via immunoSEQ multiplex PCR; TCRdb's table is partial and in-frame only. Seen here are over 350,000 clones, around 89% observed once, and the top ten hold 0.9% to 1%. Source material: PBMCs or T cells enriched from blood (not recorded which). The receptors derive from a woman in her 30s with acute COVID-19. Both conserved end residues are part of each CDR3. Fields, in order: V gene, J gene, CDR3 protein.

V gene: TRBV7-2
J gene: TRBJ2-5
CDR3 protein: CASSPYSGGLQETQYF

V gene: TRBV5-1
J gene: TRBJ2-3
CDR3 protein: CASSLDGGSADTQYF

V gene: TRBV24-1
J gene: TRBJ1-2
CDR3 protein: CATSDSDRVGGYTF

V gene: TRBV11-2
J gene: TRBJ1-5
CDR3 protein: CASSLGTGQGAGEPQHF

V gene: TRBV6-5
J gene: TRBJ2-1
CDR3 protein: CASAPGTWYNEQFF

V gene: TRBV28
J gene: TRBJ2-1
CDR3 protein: CASSFVYNEQFF

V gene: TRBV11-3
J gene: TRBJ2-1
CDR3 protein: CASSSTKWAGGVNEQFF

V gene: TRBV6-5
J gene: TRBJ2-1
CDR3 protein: CASSPAGGRNEQFF

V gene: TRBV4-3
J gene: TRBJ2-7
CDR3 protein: CASSQTWAGDYEQYF

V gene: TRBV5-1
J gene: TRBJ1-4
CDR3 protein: CASSLGVGDISEKLFF

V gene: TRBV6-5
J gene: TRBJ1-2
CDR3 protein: CASSYDGANYGYTF

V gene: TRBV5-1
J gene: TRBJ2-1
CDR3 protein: CASSRGAGYNEQFF

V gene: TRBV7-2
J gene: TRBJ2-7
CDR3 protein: CASSPGGGFYEQYF

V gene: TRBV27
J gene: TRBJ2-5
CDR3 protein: CASSIAGTGLETQYF

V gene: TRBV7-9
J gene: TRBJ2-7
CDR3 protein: CASSLVRGQLTYEQYF

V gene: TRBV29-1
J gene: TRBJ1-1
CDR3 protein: CSSREGNTEAFF

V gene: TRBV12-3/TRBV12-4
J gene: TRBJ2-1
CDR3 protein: CASSRDRDNEQFF

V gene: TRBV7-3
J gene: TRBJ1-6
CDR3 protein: CASQAGNNSPLHF

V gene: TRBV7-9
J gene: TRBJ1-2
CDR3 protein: CASSLEQGAGYTF

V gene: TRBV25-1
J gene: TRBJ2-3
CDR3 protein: CASSVLGTGFTDTQYF

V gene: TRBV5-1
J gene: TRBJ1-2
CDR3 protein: CASSSGRTGNYGYTF

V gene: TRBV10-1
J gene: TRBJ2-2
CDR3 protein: CASRPTGSNTGELFF

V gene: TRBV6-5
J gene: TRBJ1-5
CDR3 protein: CASSYVRYQPQHF

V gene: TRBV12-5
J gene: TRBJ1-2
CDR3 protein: CASGMEGFTYGYTF

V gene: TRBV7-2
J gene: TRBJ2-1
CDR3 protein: CASSLGGTGKDNEQFF

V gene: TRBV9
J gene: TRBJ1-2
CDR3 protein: CASSLTGSHYGYTF

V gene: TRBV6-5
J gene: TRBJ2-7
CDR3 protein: CASSPSGMLYEQYF

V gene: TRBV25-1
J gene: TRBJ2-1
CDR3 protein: CASRAGTGPLVNEQFF

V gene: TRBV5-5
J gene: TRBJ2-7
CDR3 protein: CASSPTGLPFYEQYF

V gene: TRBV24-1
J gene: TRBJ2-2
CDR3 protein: CATSEYRVANTGELFF